This T cell receptor beta chain was found in a study of technical replicates of blood from several donors. The CDR3 runs 14 residues. Trimming removed 1 base at V and 6 bases at J, with 11 bases between. Per germline, CDR1 SGHRS and CDR2 YFSETQ. Profiling relied on immunoSEQ multiplex PCR, and the TCRdb table lists in-frame clones only, not all of them. The data hold tens of thousands of clones, with around 85% observed a single time. The sequenced material came from PBMCs. The source is a human donor in good health. Some clones in this sample may be carry-over from other donors' samples. This chain links TRBV5-1 with TRBJ1-5; D gene uncertain. The DNA of the CDR3 is TGCGCCAGCAGCTTGTCGGGTGAAGGTCAGCCCCAGCATTTT. Protein product: CASSLSGEGQPQHF. The whole variable domain, filled in from reference TRBV5-1 and TRBJ1-5, reads KAGVTQTPRYLIKTRGQQVTLSCSPISGHRSVSWYQQTPGQGLQFLFEYFSETQRNKGNFPGRFSGRQFSNSRSEMNVSTLELGDSALYLCASSLSGEGQPQHFGDGTRLSIL.